This passage covers 12 T cell receptor beta chains from one sample sequenced in a study of shared clonotypes between healthy human individuals. This table comes from immunoSEQ multiplex PCR, and its TCRdb copy is limited to in-frame clones, with some not included. The sample shows 2 million to 2.5 million clones, more than 90% of them seen only once. Material: naive CD4+ T cells sorted from blood. The subset denotes: CD45RA+ positively selected. These receptors originate from a man younger than 30 in good health.

The chain is built from TRBV2 and TRBJ2-7, with TRBD1 matching 10 bases. V trimming: 6 bases; J trimming: 4 bases; junction bases outside the gene matches: 3. Germline assignment: CDR1 SNHLY and CDR2 FYNNEI. The CDR3 totals 13 residues. CDR3 sequence (DNA): TGTGCCAGCAGGGGGACAGGGGAGTACGAGCAGTACTTC. This gives the protein CASRGTGEYEQYF.

V gene TRBV6-1 combines with J gene TRBJ1-5; tentative D call: TRBD1 (5 bases). Germline V gene sequence: CDR1 MNHNS, CDR2 SASEGT. V dropped 4 bases and J dropped 0 bases, with 10 bases sitting between them. The CDR3 is made up of 15 amino acids. CDR3 nucleotides: TGTGCCAGCAGTGGCCCGGGGGGTAGCAATCAGCCCCAGCATTTT. The encoded protein is CASSGPGGSNQPQHF.

The chain combines TRBV5-1 with TRBJ2-2, with 8 bases matching TRBD2. This CDR3 has 15 residues. Germline CDR1 is SGHRS and CDR2 is YFSETQ. V lost 0 bases to trimming and J lost 7 bases; unmatched junction nucleotides: 5. This CDR3 is CASSLGAGVNGELFF. The CDR3 bases are TGCGCCAGCAGCTTGGGAGCGGGAGTCAACGGGGAGCTGTTTTTT. Filled out from reference TRBV5-1 and TRBJ2-2, the complete variable domain reads KAGVTQTPRYLIKTRGQQVTLSCSPISGHRSVSWYQQTPGQGLQFLFEYFSETQRNKGNFPGRFSGRQFSNSRSEMNVSTLELGDSALYLCASSLGAGVNGELFFGEGSRLTVL.

The chain is built from TRBV11-2 and TRBJ2-5, with 9 bases identical to TRBD2. V lost 6 bases and J lost 5; bases outside the gene matches: 13. The V gene's germline CDR1 is SGHAT and CDR2 FQNNGV. The CDR3 is 16 amino acids. In nucleotides, the CDR3 is TGTGCCAGCAGGGGCGGGAGGGCCTCTTTCGGCGAGACCCAGTACTTC. Its translation: CASRGGRASFGETQYF.

The rearrangement joins TRBV18 to TRBJ1-1; no clear D gene. Germline-derived CDR1 and CDR2 are KGHSH and LQKENI. V lost 2 bases and J 3 bases, leaving 7 bases between the germline ends. This CDR3 is built from 13 residues. The DNA of the CDR3 is TGTGCCAGCTCACCAACCGTGGACACTGAAGCTTTCTTT. Protein product: CASSPTVDTEAFF.

The J gene is TRBJ1-1, the V gene TRBV7-2; TRBD1 matches at 7 bases. V lost 1 base to trimming and J lost 7 bases; unmatched junction nucleotides: 9. This CDR3 is 15 amino acids long. Germline V gives CDR1 SGHTA, CDR2 FQGNSA. DNA of the CDR3: TGTGCCAGCAGCTTAGTACAGGGGCTGGGAGTTGAAGCTTTCTTT. Translation gives CASSLVQGLGVEAFF.

As regards this clone: At the DNA level, this CDR3 is encoded by other sequences in the same sample as well. This chain connects TRBV7-9 to TRBJ2-7; TRBD1 or TRBD2 may be the D gene (5 bases each). The CDR3 contains 12 residues. V lost 1 base, J lost 6 bases, and 7 bases lay in between. Germline loops: CDR1 SEHNR, CDR2 FQNEAQ (reference sequence). CDR3 sequence (DNA): TGTGCCAGCAGCTTAGGGGGGTCCGAGCAGTACTTC. It encodes CASSLGGSEQYF.

This rearrangement joins TRBV30 to TRBJ2-5; perhaps TRBD1 as D (5 bases). Trimming cost V 0 bases and J 7 bases, with 18 bases left between them. Germline V CDR1 and CDR2: GTSNPN, SVGIG (reference sequence). CDR3 length: 15 residues. The CDR3 coding sequence is TGTGCCTGGAGTGTACTCGAGGCAGTAAGGGGGACCCAGTACTTC. Translated: CAWSVLEAVRGTQYF.

A word on this clone: In the same sample, other DNA sequences code for this CDR3. The rearrangement links TRBV18 to TRBJ2-3; 12 bases agree with TRBD2. V lost 3 bases, J lost 3 bases, and 4 bases stayed unmatched. The germline V gene has CDR1 KGHSH and CDR2 LQKENI. This CDR3 has 16 amino acids. In nucleotides, the CDR3 is TGTGCCAGCTCACCTGGCCTAGCGGGAGGGACAGATACGCAGTATTTT. Its translation: CASSPGLAGGTDTQYF. The variable domain in full, completed from reference TRBV18 and TRBJ2-3, reads NAGVMQNPRHLVRRRGQEARLRCSPMKGHSHVYWYRQLPEEGLKFMVYLQKENIIDESGMPKERFSAEFPKEGPSILRIQQVVRGDSAAYFCASSPGLAGGTDTQYFGPGTRLTVL.

Regarding this clone: Within the sample, other DNA sequences also encode this same CDR3. CDR3 sequence: CASSLSGGTEAFF. In DNA, the CDR3 is TGTGCCAGCAGCTTATCAGGCGGGACTGAAGCTTTCTTT. The chain couples TRBV7-2 to TRBJ1-1; D uncertain. In germline, CDR1 is SGHTA, CDR2 FQGNSA. The V end lost 2 bases, the J end lost 5 bases, and 9 bases lay between the germline ends. The CDR3 loop spans 13 amino acids.

The rearrangement joins TRBV5-1 to TRBJ2-5; D gene ambiguous. CDR3 length equals 16 residues. Between the trimmed V and J ends, which lost 2 bases and 5 bases, there was a span of 19 bases. CDR1 and CDR2 from the germline V gene are SGHRS and YFSETQ. The CDR3 sequence: CASSFGMTMRRETQYF. CDR3 DNA sequence: TGCGCCAGCAGCTTTGGGATGACAATGAGGCGCGAGACCCAGTACTTC. Based on the CDR3 plus reference TRBV5-1 and TRBJ2-5, the full variable domain is KAGVTQTPRYLIKTRGQQVTLSCSPISGHRSVSWYQQTPGQGLQFLFEYFSETQRNKGNFPGRFSGRQFSNSRSEMNVSTLELGDSALYLCASSFGMTMRRETQYFGPGTRLLVL.

The gene calls are TRBV5-1 and TRBJ2-7; 10 nucleotides agree with TRBD1. The trim removed 4 bases at V and 6 bases at J, leaving 16 bases unmatched. The CDR3 is made up of 17 amino acids. Germline assignment: CDR1 SGHRS and CDR2 YFSETQ. The CDR3 reads CASSLGPVGTGEAEQYF. The DNA of the CDR3 is TGCGCCAGCAGCCTGGGACCGGTGGGGACAGGGGAGGCCGAGCAGTACTTC.